This T cell receptor (beta chain) stems from a study of human T cells and chemical hapten exposure (dated by TCRdb to the early 2020s). Broadly, across the study: For sensitization, 2% DPC in acetone was applied to a 2 cm by 2 cm area of upper inner arm skin. The mostly female patient cohort included alopecia areata with under or over 50% scalp involvement, alopecia totalis and alopecia universalis. Libraries were pooled for sequencing, and per-sample TCR yields varied mainly because of small differences in library volumes within the pool. Peripheral blood TCR repertoire changes were tracked in vivo in alopecia patients during primary and secondary sensitization to the hapten diphenylcyclopropenone (DPC). Some 29 alopecia patients gave blood for TCR sequencing at one to four time points (pre-sensitization, 2, 6 and 24 weeks). Patch testing was done on the upper back using Finn chambers containing 0.01% DPC, and results were scored after 6 days according to International Contact Dermatitis Research Group standards. Blood samples were taken from patients before sensitization (week 0) and at 2, 6 and about 24 weeks after DPC sensitization. Weekly therapeutic DPC doses were additionally applied to the scalp of patients throughout the roughly 25-week study period. Summary of the overall study and its limitations: Compared with pre-sensitization or healthy control sets, expanded TCRs formed significantly more large CDR3 similarity clusters, which is consistent with antigen-driven responses. No change with DPC sensitization was found in the number of TCRs above 1 in 1000 frequency, and no evidence of global repertoire structure alterations was found. Alopecia, a presumed autoimmune disease, was present in all patients, so the immune response of the patients might differ from that of healthy individuals. After repeated subsampling, the strength of the expansion versus patch-test correlation and the threshold at which it became significant changed. Patch test score was positively correlated with the number of PT1 expanded TCRs, with significance at thresholds 8, 16 and 32 but not at 4.

The receptor library was made with RACE. The instrument was a NextSeq 500. Library preparation attached unique molecular identifiers to individual cDNA molecules for quantitative, reproducible TCR counting. Both TCR alpha and TCR beta chains were sequenced from each blood RNA sample. The source study handled its data this way. The median number of TCRs per sample was 95,638, ranging from roughly 23,224 to 690,600. V, J and CDR3 annotation of the TCR reads was performed with the Decombinator software suite. To make PS versus PT1 abundance plots, every sample was subsampled to the same number of TCRs (28,000). Expanded TCRs were defined as absent before sensitization and observed at least eight times at the 2-week time point. In-frame beta chains were kept once TCRdb had trimmed the public reads at Q25 with fastp and called clones with MiXCR. Every CDR3 protein is listed once, alongside the most common genes and DNA of its rows. These V and J calls derive from TCRdb rather than the authors' analysis. Recorded for this sample are more than 110,000 distinct CDR3 sequences; about 10% of them occurred a single time. In total, the top ten clones hold about 1.3% of the sample.

In light of the paper, this sample's time point label describes: patch test 2, 6 weeks after DPC sensitization. The treatment or condition label, as the study defines it: therapeutic diphenylcyclopropenone sensitization with weekly scalp DPC. At every patch-test visit, the blood draw took place before the patch test was put on. To be eligible, patients had to be aged 18 to 70, diagnosed with alopecia and judged suitable for DPC therapy, while pregnant patients were excluded. Total RNA was extracted from unfractionated whole blood that had been collected in Tempus Blood RNA tubes. To note about this clonotype: Its binding antigen is unknown. No base qualities exist here, and no much larger clone lies one base off it.

As encoded in the germline V gene (reference sequence), CDR1 is SGHKS while CDR2 is YYEKEE. There are 17 amino acids in the CDR3, from cysteine to phenylalanine inclusive. Only the CDR3 portion is preserved as DNA: 51 bases, with reading frame beginning at the first base. V gives up 2 bases and J gives up 3 bases, and the segment between their germline ends measures 18 bases. The chain uses TRBV5-5 and TRBJ2-1; the D gene cannot be named for sure. The sequence was obtained from a woman between 45 and 60 years old with alopecia areata. Some clones in this sample may be carry-over from other donors' samples. The sample in question was whole blood, obtained in connection with sensitization to the hapten diphenylcyclopropenone (DPC). The CDR3 amino acid sequence is: CASSLRVGNSFYNEQFF. The sequenced DNA: TGTGCCAGCAGCTTAAGAGTTGGAAATTCTTTCTACAATGAGCAGTTCTTC. Joined to the reference TRBV5-5 and TRBJ2-1 proteins, this CDR3 gives the full variable domain: DAGVTQSPTHLIKTRGQQVTLRCSPISGHKSVSWYQQVLGQGPQFIFQYYEKEERGRGNFPDRFSARQFPNYSSELNVNALLLGDSALYLCASSLRVGNSFYNEQFFGPGTRLTVL.